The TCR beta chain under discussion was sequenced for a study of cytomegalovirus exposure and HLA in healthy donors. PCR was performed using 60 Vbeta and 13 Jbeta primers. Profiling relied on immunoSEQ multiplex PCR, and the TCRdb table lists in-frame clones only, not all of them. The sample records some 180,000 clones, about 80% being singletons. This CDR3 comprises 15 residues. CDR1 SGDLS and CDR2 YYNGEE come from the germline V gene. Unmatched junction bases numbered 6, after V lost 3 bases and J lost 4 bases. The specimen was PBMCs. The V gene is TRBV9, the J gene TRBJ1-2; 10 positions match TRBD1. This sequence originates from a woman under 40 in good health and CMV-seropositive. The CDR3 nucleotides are TGTGCCAGCAGCGAGACAGGGGGCGCAGGCTATGGCTACACCTTC. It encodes CASSETGGAGYGYTF.